The clone carrying this TCR beta chain occurred once. What it binds is not known. V lost 2 bases and J 10 bases, leaving 11 bases between the germline ends. Germline V gene sequence: CDR1 MNHEY, CDR2 SVGEGT. This CDR3 comprises 13 residues. This entry belongs to a study of post-analysis software for immune sequencing data. Study at large: Progressive-relapsing, secondary progressive and relapsing-remitting multiple sclerosis were among the disease courses included.

Study outcomes and limitations: Samples from a shared batch, those prepared together, strongly co-clustered by F measure. There were five or six TRBV segments more frequent in patients than controls, and TRBV5-6, TRBV5-1 and TRBV20-1 were among them. Normalized Chao1 diversity was significantly lower in multiple sclerosis patients than in controls.

cDNA libraries of TCR beta carried unique molecular identifiers. Some 540,000 cDNA molecules were obtained from around 1 to 9.1 million T cells. A single record per CDR3 protein comes from TCRdb applying MiXCR to the PCR reads. The sample yields hundreds of thousands of distinct CDR3 sequences, 25% to 30% seen once. This receptor was taken from a girl aged 5-17 years with multiple sclerosis. Sequenced material: blood. V and J are TRBV6-2 or TRBV6-3 and TRBJ2-2; a weak D match, TRBD2 (6 bases). Here the CDR3 DNA reads TGTGCCAGCAGTTACCGCGGGATGTCGGAGCTGTTTTTT. Its protein product is CASSYRGMSELFF.